Presented here are 15 T cell receptor beta chains from one specimen sequenced in a study of T-cell memory formation after mild COVID-19. From the 5' RACE reads, TCRdb called clonotypes with MiXCR, one entry per CDR3 protein. The table has 470,000 or so distinct CDR3 sequences, roughly 23% seen once. The material sequenced was PBMCs or a T cell subset sorted from them (not recorded which). The receptor set was obtained from an adult woman who had mild COVID-19 (a few samples of this study predate the infection). Cell type and time point are not known.

The chain joins TRBV30 to TRBJ1-1, with D hard to call. The CDR3 loop spans 12 amino acids. The V gene lost 4 bases and the J gene lost 4 bases, with 10 bases spanning the gap. Germline values: CDR1 GTSNPN, CDR2 SVGIG (reference sequence). The CDR3 sequence is CAWKNGSTEAFF. DNA for the CDR3: TGTGCCTGGAAGAATGGGTCCACTGAAGCTTTCTTT.

This clonotype came up a few times. CDR3 sequence: CASSFWLHNEQFF. DNA of the CDR3: TGTGCCAGCAGTTTTTGGTTACACAATGAGCAGTTCTTC. The chain recombines TRBV27 with TRBJ2-1; D not resolved. V was clipped by 3 bases and J by 5 bases, with 8 bases between them. This CDR3 spans 13 amino acids. From germline, CDR1 is MNHEY and CDR2 SMNVEV (reference sequence).

The chain combines TRBV4-1 with TRBJ1-4; a possible D gene is TRBD1 (5 bases). Trimming took off 7 bases at V and 7 bases at J, with 13 bases between the two ends. Germline V gene sequence: CDR1 MGHRA, CDR2 YSYEKL. This CDR3 region has 13 residues. CDR3 in DNA: TGCGCCAGCACCCGAGGGGCTCCTGAAAAACTGTTTTTT. Its protein is CASTRGAPEKLFF.

This clonotype has more than one count but fewer than ten. The chain joins TRBV5-1 to TRBJ1-2; 11 nucleotides agree with TRBD1. This CDR3 has 15 residues. The V and J ends lost 7 bases and 7 bases, in that order; junction bases with no gene match: 12. Per the germline V gene, CDR1 is SGHRS and CDR2 is YFSETQ. This chain's CDR3 is CASRPYTGQGGGYTF. CDR3 sequence (DNA): TGCGCCAGCCGCCCATATACGGGACAGGGGGGTGGCTACACCTTC.

J is TRBJ2-5 and V is TRBV12-3 or TRBV12-4; D is perhaps TRBD2 (6 bases). Trimming left V 11 bases short and J 4 bases short, with 14 bases between. CDR3 length: 12 residues. DNA for the CDR3: TGTGCCTCGGCGCGGGGCCGAGAGACCCAGTACTTC. It yields the protein CASARGRETQYF.

CDR3 protein: CASSLPMANEQFF. The CDR3 nucleotides read TGTGCCAGCAGCTTACCTATGGCCAATGAGCAGTTCTTC. J is TRBJ2-1 and V is TRBV7-2; D is ambiguous. The CDR3 is 13 residues long. Germline-derived CDR1 and CDR2 are SGHTA and FQGNSA. V lost 2 bases, J lost 6 bases, and 8 bases lay in between.

J is TRBJ1-3 and V is TRBV4-2; TRBD1 is a possible D gene (5 bases). The germline V and J ends were trimmed by 4 bases and 0 bases, with 13 bases remaining between them. There are 16 residues in the CDR3. Germline V CDR1 and CDR2: LGHNA, YNFKEQ. CDR3 DNA sequence: TGTGCCAGCAGCCCTTCGGGACGGAACTCTGGAAACACCATATATTTT. Amino acids: CASSPSGRNSGNTIYF.

Only a few counts were recorded for this clonotype. The chain joins TRBV5-1 to TRBJ2-1; 7 nucleotides align to TRBD2. The V gene end was trimmed by 5 bases and the J gene end by 2 bases; junction bases not matched to a gene: 7. CDR1 is SGHRS and CDR2 is YFSETQ in the germline V gene. The CDR3 spans 15 residues. The CDR3 sequence: CASSKLAEPYNEQFF. DNA of the CDR3: TGCGCCAGCAGTAAGCTAGCGGAGCCCTACAATGAGCAGTTCTTC.

This clonotype was detected only a few times. The gene calls are TRBV7-9 and TRBJ2-3; 7 bases line up with TRBD2. The CDR3 is made up of 19 amino acids. Germline values: CDR1 SEHNR, CDR2 FQNEAQ (reference sequence). The V and J ends lost 5 bases and 2 bases, in that order; junction bases with no gene match: 19. The CDR3 DNA reads TGTGCCAGCAGCGGCGCCCCGCGTTGGGCGGGAGAGGTCACAGATACGCAGTATTTT. Translating gives CASSGAPRWAGEVTDTQYF.

By share, this clonotype counts as medium-sized. The chain couples TRBV19 to TRBJ1-5; D gene unclear. The CDR3 consists of 19 residues. V was clipped by 1 base and J by 0 bases, with 19 bases between them. The germline V gene has CDR1 LNHDA and CDR2 SQIVND (reference sequence). The CDR3 reads CASSIGKGMRPYSNQPQHF. The CDR3 DNA sequence: TGTGCCAGTAGTATAGGTAAGGGAATGCGCCCTTATAGCAATCAGCCCCAGCATTTT.

The rearrangement links TRBV5-4 to TRBJ1-1; 9 positions match TRBD1. Germline V lookup: CDR1 SGHNT, CDR2 YYREEE (reference sequence). The CDR3 extends over 17 amino acids. V shed 3 bases, J shed 0 bases, and the junction held 9 bases outside the gene matches. CDR3 sequence reads: CASSWGTGIFMNTEAFF. In DNA, the CDR3 is TGTGCCAGCAGCTGGGGGACAGGGATTTTCATGAACACTGAAGCTTTCTTT.

This sequence joins TRBV10-3 and TRBJ1-1; D remains ambiguous. The CDR3 totals 12 residues. Germline CDR1 ENHRY, CDR2 SYGVKD. Trimming took 9 bases from V and 5 from J, leaving 13 bases between them. The CDR3 loop is CAIKEVGTEAFF. For the CDR3, the DNA is TGTGCCATTAAGGAGGTTGGAACTGAAGCTTTCTTT.

The table lists this clonotype with many counts. The chain recombines TRBV11-1 with TRBJ2-7, with TRBD1 matching 8 bases. This CDR3 is 15 amino acids long. The ends lost 5 bases at V and 2 bases at J; junction bases unmatched: 8. CDR1 is SGHAT and CDR2 is FQDESV in the germline V gene (reference sequence). The DNA for the CDR3 is TGTGCCAGCAGCCGCGGGGCACAGGGGGCCTACGAGCAGTACTTC. As protein: CASSRGAQGAYEQYF.

The V and J genes are TRBV3-1 and TRBJ2-1; no clear D gene. The V and J ends lost 4 bases and 5 bases respectively, with 12 bases between them. This CDR3 spans 14 amino acids. CDR1 is LGHDT, CDR2 YNNKEL, per germline (reference sequence). In nucleotides, the CDR3 is TGTGCCAGCAGCCTAAGAGCCAGAAACAATGAGCAGTTCTTC. Translating gives CASSLRARNNEQFF.

This clonotype has a handful of counts. V and J are TRBV11-2 and TRBJ2-2, with 14 bases aligning to TRBD2. The CDR3 runs to 16 residues. Germline V gene data show CDR1 as SGHAT and CDR2 as FQNNGV. Trimming at V came to 1 base and at J to 5 bases, leaving 0 bases not matched to a gene. CDR3 amino acids: CASSLGTSGRTGELFF. DNA of the CDR3: TGTGCCAGCAGCTTAGGGACTAGCGGGAGGACCGGGGAGCTGTTTTTT.